What follows are 5 T cell receptor beta chains derived from one specimen sequenced in a study of blood T cell repertoires in COVID-19. Method: immunoSEQ multiplex PCR; TCRdb's copy keeps in-frame clones and lacks some. The table has roughly 300,000 clones, approximately 91% seen once. Sequencing was performed on PBMCs or T cells enriched from blood (not recorded which). The receptors were gathered from a woman in her thirties or forties with acute COVID-19.

V gene TRBV3-1 (or the pseudogene TRBV3-2) combines with J gene TRBJ1-4; TRBD1 matches at 7 bases. Germline CDR1 LGHDT, CDR2 YNNKEL (reference sequence). The CDR3 extends over 19 amino acids. The V and J ends lost 0 bases and 2 bases, in that order; junction bases with no gene match: 12. CDR3 sequence reads: CASSQDYRGILSTNEKLFF. The CDR3 DNA sequence: TGTGCCAGCAGCCAAGATTACAGGGGCATTCTCTCTACTAATGAAAAACTGTTTTTT.

This chain connects TRBV30 to TRBJ2-3; 8 nucleotides agree with TRBD1. V lost 1 base to trimming and J lost 1 base; unmatched junction nucleotides: 4. Germline CDR1 GTSNPN, CDR2 SVGIG (reference sequence). The CDR3 has 15 amino acids. CDR3: CAWSGQGRGTDTQYF. The CDR3 DNA reads as TGTGCCTGGAGTGGACAGGGGAGAGGCACAGATACGCAGTATTTT.

The CDR3 DNA reads TGTGCCAGCAGCTTAATGGGGCATAGCACAGATACGCAGTATTTT. Translating gives CASSLMGHSTDTQYF. The V gene is TRBV7-3, the J gene TRBJ2-3, with a possible D match to TRBD1 (5 bases). Looked up from germline, CDR1 is SGHTA and CDR2 is FQGTGA. Trimming left V 1 base short and J 0 bases short, with 8 bases between. The CDR3 loop spans 15 amino acids.

The chain employs TRBV28 and TRBJ1-2; 7 bases align to TRBD1. Germline lookup yields CDR1 MDHEN and CDR2 SYDVKM. Trimming cost V 5 bases and J 3 bases; bases outside gene matches: 15. This CDR3 region has 17 residues. Here the CDR3 DNA reads TGTGCCAGCAGTATACAGGGGACGGATCTCATTCACTATGGCTACACCTTC. This translates into CASSIQGTDLIHYGYTF.

The V gene is TRBV7-9, the J gene TRBJ2-1; TRBD2 agrees at 15 bases. Germline assignment: CDR1 SEHNR and CDR2 FQNEAQ (reference sequence). Losses at the gene ends were 4 bases for V and 8 bases for J; bases not matched to a gene: 9. This CDR3 contains 17 residues. CDR3 amino acids: CASSSGTSGGPVDEQFF. The CDR3, as DNA: TGTGCCAGCAGCTCAGGGACTAGCGGGGGGCCGGTGGATGAGCAGTTCTTC.